This TCR beta chain was observed in a study of beta chain features in type 1 diabetes (dated by TCRdb to 2016 to 2018). With regard to the full study: Patients and healthy donors did not differ in mean age, gender distribution, total cell number or subset yield. A total of around 110,000,000 sorted cells were examined across all samples, and a strong correlation was observed between cell number per subset and RNA yield. The study compared TCRB repertoires of sorted circulating CD4+ T cell subsets between recently diagnosed type 1 diabetes patients and matched healthy donors. Regulatory and stem cell-like memory subsets were obtained from only 8 patients and roughly 8 healthy donors, while naive and central memory subsets were obtained from all 28 donors. Here is what the overall study found, with its caveats: Because cDNA was sequenced instead of genomic DNA, activated cells with high expression could be over-represented, although the groups did not differ in activation or CD3 levels. Patients with type 1 diabetes made fewer insertions and deleted more nucleotides at VDJ recombination sites, implying thymic rearrangement abnormalities. Naive, central memory and regulatory TCRB repertoires appeared more similar among patients than among healthy donors. Because the HLA sub-analyses included only small numbers of individuals, any influence of HLA type on TCRB rearrangement was left unresolved. Type 1 diabetes patients showed a moderate but significant shortening of TCRB CDR3 length in all four CD4+ subsets. Shorter templates might have been favored by PCR, but patient and control samples were amplified and corrected together, so both groups would have been affected equally by any skew.

The junction carries 11 bases between V and J, which are trimmed by 2 bases and 4 bases respectively. The germline V gene encodes CDR1 PRHDT and CDR2 FYEKMQ (reference sequence). The cysteine opens and the phenylalanine closes a CDR3 of 14 amino acids. Solely the CDR3 DNA is kept, with 42 bases framed from the first base. A single peripheral blood draw of 95 to 150 mL on average was collected from each donor into heparinised tubes. Using a panel that included CD45RO, CCR7, CD25, CD127, CD95 and CD27, naive, central memory, regulatory and stem cell-like memory CD4+ T cells were sorted on a BD FACSAria II. All sorted populations exceeded 95% purity. PBMCs were separated immediately by Lymphoprep density gradient centrifugation and were stained directly, without being cultured. To minimize batch effects, samples were stained and sorted in pairs, one healthy donor with one patient per experiment. The High Capacity cDNA Reverse Transcription Kit was used to reverse transcribe all of the isolated RNA, meaning that expressed TCRB transcripts were what got sequenced. For stem cell-like memory T cell samples, survey-depth immunoSEQ sequencing was used, averaging about 1 million total reads per sample. Sorted cells were lysed in RLT buffer, and RNA was extracted using DNase-treated RNeasy Micro or Mini kits according to cell number. To prevent cross-contamination, every cell subset was processed on its own, while patient and healthy donor samples were processed together. Using the immunoSEQ multiplex PCR, TCRB sequences were amplified from cDNA into 87-bp fragments spanning the CDR3 region. Amplicons were sequenced on the Illumina HiSeq platform. The published analysis was carried out like this. Synthetic template baselines were used to correct PCR bias computationally, reads within Hamming distance 2 were collapsed together, and singletons that could not be merged were discarded. Reads were aligned against IMGT so that V, D and J genes, CDR3 length and insertions or deletions at six rearrangement sites could be assigned. Within each subset, clonotype counts were normalized to the number of sorted cells before true diversity and Gini coefficients were calculated with the tcR R package. The overlap coefficient, calculated on TCRB nucleotide sequences, was used to quantify repertoire sharing. TCRdb's version of the immuneACCESS table is confined to in-frame rearrangements and falls short of the full clone set. An unresolved V gene accounts for under half of the shortfall where checked; the remainder is of unknown origin. V and J calls and clone size are as listed in that table; D and trimming were resolved from the DNA. Across this sample there are 15,000 to 20,000 clones, with 45% to 50% seen only once. The ten largest clones represent around 0.45% of the sample.

Points on this clone: It lacks a known antigen. The record has no base qualities; no much larger clone is one base away.

Material: stem cell memory CD4+ T cells from blood. The cell subset or site label, read with the paper, signifies: stem cell-like memory CD4+ T cells. The V and J genes are TRBV13 and TRBJ1-1; the D segment could be TRBD1, given 6 matching bases. This TCR was sampled from a man aged 18 to 35 in good health. The DNA sequence is given as TGTGCCAGCAGCTTACAAAGGGGGACCACTGAAGCTTTCTTT. It translates as CASSLQRGTTEAFF.